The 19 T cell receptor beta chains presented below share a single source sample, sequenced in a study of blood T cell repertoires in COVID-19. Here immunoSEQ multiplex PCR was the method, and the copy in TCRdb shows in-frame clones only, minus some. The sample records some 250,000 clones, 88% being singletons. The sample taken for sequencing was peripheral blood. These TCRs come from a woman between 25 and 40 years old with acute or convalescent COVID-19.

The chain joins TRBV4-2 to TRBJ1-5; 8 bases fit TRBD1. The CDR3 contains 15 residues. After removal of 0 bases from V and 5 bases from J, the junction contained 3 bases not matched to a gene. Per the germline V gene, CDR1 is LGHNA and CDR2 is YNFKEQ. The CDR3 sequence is CASSQEGQEDQPQHF. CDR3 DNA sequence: TGTGCCAGCAGCCAAGAGGGACAGGAAGATCAGCCCCAGCATTTT.

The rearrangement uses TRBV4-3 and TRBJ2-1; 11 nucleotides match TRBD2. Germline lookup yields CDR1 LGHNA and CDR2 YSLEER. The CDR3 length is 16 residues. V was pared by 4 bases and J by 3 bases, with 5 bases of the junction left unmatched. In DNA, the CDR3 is TGCGCCAGCAGCCCAGGGGGGACTAGCGGCTACAATGAGCAGTTCTTC. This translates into CASSPGGTSGYNEQFF.

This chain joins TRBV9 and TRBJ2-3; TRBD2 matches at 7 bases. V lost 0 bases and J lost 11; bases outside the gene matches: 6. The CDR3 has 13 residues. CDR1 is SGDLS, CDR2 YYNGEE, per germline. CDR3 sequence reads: CASSVDLAELQYF. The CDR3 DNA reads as TGTGCCAGCAGCGTAGACCTAGCGGAACTGCAGTATTTT.

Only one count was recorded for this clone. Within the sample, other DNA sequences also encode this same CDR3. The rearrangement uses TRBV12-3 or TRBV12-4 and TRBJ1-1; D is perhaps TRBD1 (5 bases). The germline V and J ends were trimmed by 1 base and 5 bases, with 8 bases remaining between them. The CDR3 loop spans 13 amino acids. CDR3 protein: CASSLGGGTEAFF. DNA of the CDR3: TGTGCCAGCAGTTTAGGGGGGGGGACTGAAGCTTTCTTT.

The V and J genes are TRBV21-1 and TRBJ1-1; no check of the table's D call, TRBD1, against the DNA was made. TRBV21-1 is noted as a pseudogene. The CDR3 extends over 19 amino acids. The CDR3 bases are TGTGCCAGCAGCAATACCGTCGACCGGGACAGGGGGCACAGCACTGAAGCTTTCTTT. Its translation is CASSNTVDRDRGHSTEAFF.

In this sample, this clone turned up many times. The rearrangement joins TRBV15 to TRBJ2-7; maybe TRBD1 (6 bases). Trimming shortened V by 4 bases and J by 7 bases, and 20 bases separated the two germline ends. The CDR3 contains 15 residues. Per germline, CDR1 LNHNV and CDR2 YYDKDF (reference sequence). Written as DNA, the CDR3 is TGTGCCACCAGCACCCGGGACACCCTAAAGAGGGAGCAGTACTTC. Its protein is CATSTRDTLKREQYF.

CDR3 DNA sequence: TGTGCCTGGAGACGACAGTCCTCCTACGAGCAGTACTTC. Its protein product is CAWRRQSSYEQYF. The rearrangement links TRBV30 to TRBJ2-7, with a tentative D call TRBD1 (5 bases). CDR1 and CDR2 (germline): GTSNPN, SVGIG (reference sequence). The CDR3 is made up of 13 amino acids. Deletions cut 3 bases from V and 0 bases from J, with 9 bases between.

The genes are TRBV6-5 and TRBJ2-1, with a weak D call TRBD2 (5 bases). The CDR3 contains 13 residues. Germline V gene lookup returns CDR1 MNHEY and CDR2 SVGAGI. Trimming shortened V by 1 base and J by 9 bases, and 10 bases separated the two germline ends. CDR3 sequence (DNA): TGTGCCAGCAGTTACTACTCTAGCAGTGAGCAGTTCTTC. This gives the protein CASSYYSSSEQFF.

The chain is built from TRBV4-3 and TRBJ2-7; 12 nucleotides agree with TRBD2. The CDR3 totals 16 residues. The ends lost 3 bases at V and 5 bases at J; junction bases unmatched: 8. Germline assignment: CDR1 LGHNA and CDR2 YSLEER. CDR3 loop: CASSHHGLAGLNEQYF. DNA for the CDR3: TGCGCCAGCAGCCACCACGGACTAGCGGGATTAAACGAGCAGTACTTC.

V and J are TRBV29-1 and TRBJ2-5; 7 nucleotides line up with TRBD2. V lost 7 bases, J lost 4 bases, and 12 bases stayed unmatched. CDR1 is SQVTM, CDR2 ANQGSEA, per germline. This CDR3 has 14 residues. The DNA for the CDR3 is TGCAGCGCCGCGGGGAGGGTCCCCGTAGAGACCCAGTACTTC. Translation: CSAAGRVPVETQYF.

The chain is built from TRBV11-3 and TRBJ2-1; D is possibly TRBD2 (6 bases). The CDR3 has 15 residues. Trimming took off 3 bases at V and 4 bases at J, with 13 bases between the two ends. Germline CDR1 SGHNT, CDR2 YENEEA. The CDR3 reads CASSFRRAVYNEQFF. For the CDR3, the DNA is TGTGCCAGCAGCTTCCGGAGGGCGGTATACAATGAGCAGTTCTTC.

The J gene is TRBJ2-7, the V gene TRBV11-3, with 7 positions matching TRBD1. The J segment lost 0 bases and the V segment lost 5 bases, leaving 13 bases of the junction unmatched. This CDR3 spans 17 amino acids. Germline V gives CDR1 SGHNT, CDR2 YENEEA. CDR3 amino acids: CASSQDGVTGISYEQYF. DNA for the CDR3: TGTGCCAGCAGCCAAGATGGTGTGACAGGGATCTCCTACGAGCAGTACTTC.

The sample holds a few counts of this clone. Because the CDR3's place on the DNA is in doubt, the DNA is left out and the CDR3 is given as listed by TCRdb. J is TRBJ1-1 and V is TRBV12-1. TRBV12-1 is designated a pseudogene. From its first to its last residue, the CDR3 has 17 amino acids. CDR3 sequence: CASSFARGTSVNTEAFF.

The CDR3, as DNA: TGTGCCAGCAGCAGGGGCCGTTCCAGCTCTGGAAACACCATATATTTT. Translation: CASSRGRSSSGNTIYF. The chain combines TRBV11-2 with TRBJ1-3, with D possibly TRBD1 on 5 matching bases. The CDR3 is 16 residues long. Looked up from germline, CDR1 is SGHAT and CDR2 is FQNNGV. V gave up 5 bases and J gave up 0 bases, with 14 bases separating them.

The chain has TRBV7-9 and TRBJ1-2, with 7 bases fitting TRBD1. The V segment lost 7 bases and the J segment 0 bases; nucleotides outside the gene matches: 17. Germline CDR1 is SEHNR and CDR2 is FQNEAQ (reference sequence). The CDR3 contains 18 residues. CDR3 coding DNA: TGTGCCAGCAACTACAGGGGTCCCTCCGAGCCAGCTAACTATGGCTACACCTTC. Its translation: CASNYRGPSEPANYGYTF.

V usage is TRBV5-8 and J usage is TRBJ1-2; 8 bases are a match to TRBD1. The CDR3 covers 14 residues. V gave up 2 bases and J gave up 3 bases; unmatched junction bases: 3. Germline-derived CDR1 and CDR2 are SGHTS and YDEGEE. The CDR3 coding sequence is TGTGCCAGCAGCTTCGGACAGGGAGACTATGGCTACACCTTC. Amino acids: CASSFGQGDYGYTF.

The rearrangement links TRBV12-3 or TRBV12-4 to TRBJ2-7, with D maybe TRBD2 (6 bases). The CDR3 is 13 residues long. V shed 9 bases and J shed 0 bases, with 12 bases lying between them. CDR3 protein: CASKSGSSYEQYF. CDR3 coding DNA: TGTGCCAGTAAATCCGGGAGCTCCTACGAGCAGTACTTC.

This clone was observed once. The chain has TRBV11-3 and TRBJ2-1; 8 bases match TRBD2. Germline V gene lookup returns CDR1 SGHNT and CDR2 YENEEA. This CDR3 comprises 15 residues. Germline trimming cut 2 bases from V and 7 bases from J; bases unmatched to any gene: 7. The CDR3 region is CASSLTGGPANEQFF. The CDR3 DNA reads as TGTGCCAGCAGCTTAACGGGAGGGCCTGCTAATGAGCAGTTCTTC.

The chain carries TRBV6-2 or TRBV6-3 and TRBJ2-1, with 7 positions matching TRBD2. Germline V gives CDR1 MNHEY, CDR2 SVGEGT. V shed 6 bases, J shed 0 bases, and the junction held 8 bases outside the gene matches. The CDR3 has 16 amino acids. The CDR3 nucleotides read TGTGCCAGCAGCCTACGCGGGGGATACTCCTACAATGAGCAGTTCTTC. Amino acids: CASSLRGGYSYNEQFF.